These 16 T cell receptor beta chains were sequenced from one sample in a study of cytomegalovirus exposure and HLA in healthy donors. Primers: 60 Vbeta forward and 13 Jbeta reverse. The table came from immunoSEQ multiplex PCR; TCRdb's copy has only in-frame clones and leaves some out. The sample carries about 55,000 clones, about 67% recorded once. Material: PBMCs. The receptor source for this set is a middle-aged man in good health and CMV-seropositive.

The chain joins TRBV7-2 to TRBJ1-2; 7 bases line up with TRBD1. After removal of 5 bases from V and 3 bases from J, the junction contained 9 bases not matched to a gene. This CDR3 is 15 amino acids long. Looked up from germline, CDR1 is SGHTA and CDR2 is FQGNSA. The CDR3 sequence: CASSDPGQNYYGYTF. CDR3 nucleotide sequence: TGTGCCAGCAGCGACCCGGGACAGAATTACTATGGCTACACCTTC. The whole variable domain, filled in from reference TRBV7-2 and TRBJ1-2, reads GAGVSQSPSNKVTEKGKDVELRCDPISGHTALYWYRQSLGQGLEFLIYFQGNSAPDKSGLPSDRFSAERTGGSVSTLTIQRTQQEDSAVYLCASSDPGQNYYGYTFGSGTRLTVV.

The chain uses TRBV7-2 and TRBJ1-3; D unresolved. V was cut by 2 bases and J by 9 bases, with 8 bases left in between. CDR1 is SGHTA, CDR2 FQGNSA, per germline. The CDR3 covers 12 residues. The CDR3 nucleotides are TGTGCCAGCAGCTTATCGCCCGGCACCATATATTTT. Translation gives CASSLSPGTIYF.

The chain is built from TRBV7-2 and TRBJ2-4; 7 bases fit TRBD1. Germline V gene sequence: CDR1 SGHTA, CDR2 FQGNSA. The CDR3 length is 15 residues. V was pared by 2 bases and J by 2 bases, with 3 bases of the junction left unmatched. The CDR3 loop reads CASSLTGATKNIQYF. As DNA, the CDR3 is TGTGCCAGCAGCTTAACAGGGGCCACCAAAAACATTCAGTACTTC.

This clone was seen a handful of times. The chain uses TRBV7-8 and TRBJ2-5; 11 bases agree with TRBD1. The CDR3 extends over 15 amino acids. The germline V gene has CDR1 SGHVS and CDR2 FQNEAQ. After removal of 5 bases from V and 4 bases from J, the junction contained 6 bases not matched to a gene. This CDR3 is CASSREDRGPETQYF. The CDR3 DNA reads as TGTGCCAGCAGCCGGGAGGACAGGGGGCCAGAGACCCAGTACTTC. Full variable domain (remainder filled in from reference TRBV7-8 and TRBJ2-5): GAGVSQSPRYKVAKRGQDVALRCDPISGHVSLFWYQQALGQGPEFLTYFQNEAQLDKSGLPSDRFFAERPEGSVSTLKIQRTQQEDSAVYLCASSREDRGPETQYFGPGTRLLVL.

This chain uses TRBV6-1 with TRBJ1-2, with D possibly being TRBD1 (6 bases). The V gene lost 1 base and the J gene lost 5 bases, with 14 bases spanning the gap. Germline V gene lookup returns CDR1 MNHNS and CDR2 SASEGT. There are 15 residues in the CDR3. CDR3 DNA: TGTGCCAGCAGTGAAGGGGAGGGAAGGGGGTATGGCTACACCTTC. This sequence encodes CASSEGEGRGYGYTF.

The chain has TRBV6-5 and TRBJ2-7; TRBD1 agrees at 9 bases. This CDR3 spans 14 amino acids. Germline values: CDR1 MNHEY, CDR2 SVGAGI. V shed 7 bases and J 6 bases; nucleotides not matched to a gene: 10. The CDR3 loop is CASTRSTGGGEQYF. CDR3 DNA sequence: TGTGCCAGCACTCGGTCCACAGGGGGCGGCGAGCAGTACTTC.

This rearrangement joins TRBV5-1 to TRBJ1-1; TRBD1 is a possible D gene (5 bases). The CDR3 has 15 residues. Germline values: CDR1 SGHRS, CDR2 YFSETQ. Trimming left V 1 base short and J 4 bases short, with 14 bases between. This chain's CDR3 is CASSLYSEGRTEAFF. CDR3 nucleotide sequence: TGCGCCAGCAGCTTGTATTCGGAGGGGCGCACTGAAGCTTTCTTT.

The rearrangement joins TRBV5-1 to TRBJ2-3; 11 bases line up with TRBD2. Germline CDR1 reads SGHRS; CDR2 reads YFSETQ. V shed 2 bases, J shed 3 bases, and the junction held 2 bases outside the gene matches. The CDR3 has 15 residues. The CDR3 region is CASSFSSGGTDTQYF. In DNA form, the CDR3 reads TGCGCCAGCAGCTTCTCTAGCGGGGGGACAGATACGCAGTATTTT.

The V gene is TRBV7-2, the J gene TRBJ2-3; TRBD1 is a possible D gene (5 bases). The V end lost 5 bases, the J end lost 0 bases, and 9 bases lay between the germline ends. Germline CDR1 reads SGHTA; CDR2 reads FQGNSA. The length of the CDR3 is 14 residues. The CDR3 bases are TGTGCCAGCAGCCTCCGACAGAGCACAGATACGCAGTATTTT. It specifies CASSLRQSTDTQYF.

This clone was found many times. This chain joins TRBV15 and TRBJ2-1; 7 nucleotides line up with TRBD2. The CDR3 totals 15 residues. Germline lookup yields CDR1 LNHNV and CDR2 YYDKDF (reference sequence). The V segment lost 0 bases and the J segment 7 bases; nucleotides outside the gene matches: 6. The DNA for the CDR3 is TGTGCCACCAGCAGAGACAGGGAGGGTCGAAATGAGCAGTTCTTC. Translated, it gives CATSRDREGRNEQFF. Full variable domain (outside the CDR3, taken from reference TRBV15 and TRBJ2-1): DAMVIQNPRYQVTQFGKPVTLSCSQTLNHNVMYWYQQKSSQAPKLLFHYYDKDFNNEADTPDNFQSRRPNTSFCFLDIRSPGLGDTAMYLCATSRDREGRNEQFFGPGTRLTVL.

The CDR3 region has the DNA TGTGCCAGCAGTTACGACAGGGTTGCCTACGAGCAGTACTTC. It specifies CASSYDRVAYEQYF. This chain uses TRBV6-5 with TRBJ2-7; 7 nucleotides match TRBD1. The CDR3 contains 14 residues. CDR1 MNHEY and CDR2 SVGAGI come from the germline V gene. The trim removed 2 bases at V and 2 bases at J, leaving 3 bases unmatched.

This chain links TRBV18 with TRBJ2-3, with D perhaps matching TRBD1 (5 bases). CDR3 length: 13 residues. Germline CDR1 and CDR2: KGHSH and LQKENI. V was trimmed by 9 bases and J by 2 bases, leaving 12 bases between them. The CDR3, as DNA: TGTGCCAGTGCAGGGATTTCCACAGATACGCAGTATTTT. Its protein product is CASAGISTDTQYF.

The chain combines TRBV9 with TRBJ1-6; D possibly corresponds to TRBD1 (6 bases). The V and J ends lost 4 bases and 0 bases respectively, with 14 bases between them. The CDR3 sequence is 17 residues long. Germline CDR1 SGDLS, CDR2 YYNGEE. CDR3 coding DNA: TGTGCCAGCAGCATCAACAGGGAGAGCTCCTATAATTCACCCCTCCACTTT. Its translation is CASSINRESSYNSPLHF.

The chain employs TRBV5-1 and TRBJ1-2; TRBD1 agrees at 8 bases. The germline CDR1 and CDR2 sequences are SGHRS and YFSETQ. V lost 4 bases, J lost 5 bases, and 7 bases stayed unmatched. The CDR3 totals 14 residues. The CDR3 bases are TGCGCCAGCAGCCTGGACAGGGCGGTTTATGGCTACACCTTC. Protein sequence: CASSLDRAVYGYTF.

The V call is TRBV23-1, the J call TRBJ2-7; no clear D. TRBV23-1 is an ORF; its function is uncertain. This CDR3 has 8 residues. Trimming shortened V by 10 bases and J by 8 bases, and 6 bases separated the two germline ends. DNA of the CDR3: TGCGCCACCCCCAAGCAGTACTTC. Amino acids: CATPKQYF.

V usage is TRBV9 and J usage is TRBJ2-5; 7 positions match TRBD2. CDR3 size: 14 residues. Trimming removed 2 bases from V and 4 bases from J; junction bases left unmatched: 5. Germline CDR1 SGDLS, CDR2 YYNGEE. In nucleotides, the CDR3 is TGTGCCAGCAGCGTGGTGGGAGGGGCAGAGACCCAGTACTTC. It translates to CASSVVGGAETQYF.